These T cell receptor beta chains were read from a single sample in a study of blood T cell repertoires in COVID-19. TCRdb's table, derived via immunoSEQ multiplex PCR, lists solely in-frame clones and lacks some. The sample gives under 300,000 clones, 75% to 90% of which show up once; 3% to 4% is in the top ten. The source material was peripheral blood. The receptors were sampled from a woman aged 40 to 50 with acute or convalescent COVID-19. The CDR3 runs from the conserved cysteine through the conserved F or W.

v_gene,j_gene,CDR3aa
TRBV6-5,TRBJ2-5,CASRPGHLSQETQYF
TRBV9,TRBJ1-2,CASSRQGGTSGYTF
TRBV6-4,TRBJ1-5,CASIIMGGNQPQHF
TRBV5-5,TRBJ1-3,CASRDRDRGNTIYF
TRBV30,TRBJ2-1,CAWSPLGGALYNEQFF
TRBV27,TRBJ2-3,CASSQRGLAGRDTQYF
TRBV6-5,TRBJ1-6,CASSTTGDNSPLHF
TRBV7-2,TRBJ2-3,CASSLDGRLSDTQYF
TRBV6-5,TRBJ1-3,CASIRWQGLGNTIYF
TRBV2,TRBJ1-2,CASSQGVTANYGYTF
TRBV30,TRBJ1-1,CAWSVQGFEAFF
TRBV4-1,TRBJ2-2,CASSPHNVGGGAGELFF
TRBV2,TRBJ2-2,CASSEYKMSSNELFF
TRBV3-1/TRBV3-2,TRBJ1-4,CASSASWKTGEKLFF
TRBV11-2,TRBJ2-3,CASRSQGTDTQYF
TRBV7-8,TRBJ1-6,CASSPDRDRNSPLHF
TRBV5-1,TRBJ1-1,CASSLGGDSAEAFF
TRBV11-2,TRBJ2-5,CASSFGVSSSETQYF
TRBV9,TRBJ2-1,CASSVRGPSSLNDEQFF
TRBV19,TRBJ2-5,CASSGAGTPQYF
TRBV11-3,TRBJ2-3,CASSPRGAGPFGTDTQYF
TRBV12-3/TRBV12-4,TRBJ1-3,CASSPSRNTIYF
TRBV12-3/TRBV12-4,TRBJ2-3,CASSPPVTDTQYF
TRBV9,TRBJ2-3,CASSVGNRGRTDTQYF